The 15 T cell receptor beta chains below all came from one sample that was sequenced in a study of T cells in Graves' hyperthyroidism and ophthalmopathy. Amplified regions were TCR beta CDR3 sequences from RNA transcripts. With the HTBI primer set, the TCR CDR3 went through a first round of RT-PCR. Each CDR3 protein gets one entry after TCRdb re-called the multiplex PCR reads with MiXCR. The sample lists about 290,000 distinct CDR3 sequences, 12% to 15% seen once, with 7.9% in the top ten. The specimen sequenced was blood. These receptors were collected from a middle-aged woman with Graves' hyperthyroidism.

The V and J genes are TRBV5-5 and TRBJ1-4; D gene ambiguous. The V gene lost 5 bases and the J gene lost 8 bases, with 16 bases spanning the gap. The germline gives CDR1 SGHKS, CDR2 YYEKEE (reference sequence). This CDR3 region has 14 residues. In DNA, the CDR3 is TGTGCCAGCAGTTTGAGTCCCGGCCAGGAAAAACTGTTTTTT. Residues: CASSLSPGQEKLFF. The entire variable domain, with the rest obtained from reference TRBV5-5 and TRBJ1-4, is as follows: DAGVTQSPTHLIKTRGQQVTLRCSPISGHKSVSWYQQVLGQGPQFIFQYYEKEERGRGNFPDRFSARQFPNYSSELNVNALLLGDSALYLCASSLSPGQEKLFFGSGTQLSVL.

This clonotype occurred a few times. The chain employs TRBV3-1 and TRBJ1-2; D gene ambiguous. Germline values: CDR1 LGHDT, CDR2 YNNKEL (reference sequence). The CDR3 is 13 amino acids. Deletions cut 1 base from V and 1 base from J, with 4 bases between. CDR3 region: CASSQAVNYGYTF. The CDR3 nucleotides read TGTGCCAGCAGCCAAGCAGTTAACTATGGCTACACCTTC. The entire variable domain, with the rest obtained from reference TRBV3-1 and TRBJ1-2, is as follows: DTAVSQTPKYLVTQMGNDKSIKCEQNLGHDTMYWYKQDSKKFLKIMFSYNNKELIINETVPNRFSPKSPDKAHLNLHINSLELGDSAVYFCASSQAVNYGYTFGSGTRLTVV.

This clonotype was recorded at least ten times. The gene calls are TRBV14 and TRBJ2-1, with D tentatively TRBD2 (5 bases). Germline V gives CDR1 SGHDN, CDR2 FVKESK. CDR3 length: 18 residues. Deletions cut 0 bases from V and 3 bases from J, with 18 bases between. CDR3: CASSQDPTERDYYNEQFF. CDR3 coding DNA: TGTGCCAGCAGCCAAGATCCGACCGAGCGAGACTACTACAATGAGCAGTTCTTC.

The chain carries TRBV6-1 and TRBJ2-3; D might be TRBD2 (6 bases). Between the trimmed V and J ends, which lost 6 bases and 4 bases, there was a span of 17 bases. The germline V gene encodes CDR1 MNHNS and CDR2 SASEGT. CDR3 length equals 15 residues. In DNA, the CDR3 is TGTGCCAGCAGGAGGAGGGTGATGGTCGCAGATACGCAGTATTTT. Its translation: CASRRRVMVADTQYF.

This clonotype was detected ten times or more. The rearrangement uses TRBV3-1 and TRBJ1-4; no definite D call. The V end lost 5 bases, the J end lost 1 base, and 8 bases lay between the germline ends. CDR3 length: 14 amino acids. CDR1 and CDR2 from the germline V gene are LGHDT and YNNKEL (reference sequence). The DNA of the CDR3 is TGTGCCAGCAGCGCCCGGGGAACTAATGAAAAACTGTTTTTT. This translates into CASSARGTNEKLFF. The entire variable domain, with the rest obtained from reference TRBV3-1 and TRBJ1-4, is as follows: DTAVSQTPKYLVTQMGNDKSIKCEQNLGHDTMYWYKQDSKKFLKIMFSYNNKELIINETVPNRFSPKSPDKAHLNLHINSLELGDSAVYFCASSARGTNEKLFFGSGTQLSVL.

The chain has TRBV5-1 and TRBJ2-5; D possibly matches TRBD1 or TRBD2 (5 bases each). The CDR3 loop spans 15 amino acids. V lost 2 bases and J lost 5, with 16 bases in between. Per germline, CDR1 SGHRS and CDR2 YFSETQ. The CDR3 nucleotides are TGCGCCAGCAGCTTACAGGACTCACTGGTGGAGACCCAGTACTTC. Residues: CASSLQDSLVETQYF.

The CDR3 nucleotides are TGCAGCGTTGTCTCTAGCGGGACTGAGACCCAGTACTTC. Residues: CSVVSSGTETQYF. This sequence joins TRBV29-1 and TRBJ2-5; 9 bases align to TRBD2. CDR3 size: 13 residues. The germline gives CDR1 SQVTM, CDR2 ANQGSEA. V gave up 4 bases and J gave up 5 bases; unmatched junction bases: 5.

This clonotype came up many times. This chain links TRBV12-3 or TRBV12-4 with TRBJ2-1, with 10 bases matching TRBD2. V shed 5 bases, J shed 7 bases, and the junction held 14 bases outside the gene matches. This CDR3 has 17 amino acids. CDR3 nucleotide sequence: TGTGCCAGCAGTCCCCCCCTGGGGGCTAGCGGGAGTAATGAGCAGTTCTTC. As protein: CASSPPLGASGSNEQFF.

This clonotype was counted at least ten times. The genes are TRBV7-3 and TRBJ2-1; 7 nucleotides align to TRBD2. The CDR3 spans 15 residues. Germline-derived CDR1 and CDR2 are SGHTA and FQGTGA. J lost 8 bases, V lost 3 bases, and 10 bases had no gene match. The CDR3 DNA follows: TGTGCCAGCAGCTTGGGAGGGCCCGGGAAGGATGAGCAGTTCTTC. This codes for CASSLGGPGKDEQFF.

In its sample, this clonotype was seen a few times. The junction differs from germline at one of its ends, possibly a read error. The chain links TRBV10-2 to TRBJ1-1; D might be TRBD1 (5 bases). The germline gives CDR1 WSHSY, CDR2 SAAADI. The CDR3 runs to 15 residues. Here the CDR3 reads CVSSESRRVNTEAFF. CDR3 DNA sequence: TGCGTCAGCAGTGAGTCCCGCAGGGTGAACACTGAAGCTTTCTTT.

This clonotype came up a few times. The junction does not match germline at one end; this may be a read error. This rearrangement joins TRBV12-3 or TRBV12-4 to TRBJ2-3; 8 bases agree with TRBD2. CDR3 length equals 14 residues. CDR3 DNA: TGTGCCACCAGTTCGGGAGGGGGCACAGATACGCAGTATTTT. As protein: CATSSGGGTDTQYF.

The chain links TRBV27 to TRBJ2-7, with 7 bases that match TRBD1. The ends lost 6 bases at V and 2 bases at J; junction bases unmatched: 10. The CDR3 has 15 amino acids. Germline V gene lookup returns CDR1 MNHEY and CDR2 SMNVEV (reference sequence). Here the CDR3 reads CASSRIVGQAYEQYF. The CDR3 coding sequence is TGTGCCAGCAGCAGGATAGTTGGACAGGCCTACGAGCAGTACTTC.

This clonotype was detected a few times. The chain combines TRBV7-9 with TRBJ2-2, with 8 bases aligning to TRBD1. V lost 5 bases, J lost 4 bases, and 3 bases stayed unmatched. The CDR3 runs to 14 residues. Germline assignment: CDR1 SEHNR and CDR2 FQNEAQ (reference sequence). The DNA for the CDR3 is TGTGCCAGCAGCCCGGACAGGGCCACCGGGGAGCTGTTTTTT. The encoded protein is CASSPDRATGELFF.

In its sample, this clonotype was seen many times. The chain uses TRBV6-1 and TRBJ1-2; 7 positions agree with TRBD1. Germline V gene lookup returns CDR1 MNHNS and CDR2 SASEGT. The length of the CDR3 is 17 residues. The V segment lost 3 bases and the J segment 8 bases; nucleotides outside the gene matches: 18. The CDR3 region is CASSDRDSWGIVRGYTF. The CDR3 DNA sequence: TGTGCCAGCAGTGACCGGGACAGCTGGGGGATTGTGCGGGGCTACACCTTC.

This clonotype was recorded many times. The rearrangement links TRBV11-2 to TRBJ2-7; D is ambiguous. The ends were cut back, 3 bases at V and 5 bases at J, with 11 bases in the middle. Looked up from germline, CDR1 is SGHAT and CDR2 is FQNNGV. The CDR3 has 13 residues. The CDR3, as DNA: TGTGCCAGCAGCTTTCTTCGTGTAAACGAGCAGTACTTC. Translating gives CASSFLRVNEQYF. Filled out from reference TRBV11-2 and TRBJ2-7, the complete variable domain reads EAGVAQSPRYKIIEKRQSVAFWCNPISGHATLYWYQQILGQGPKLLIQFQNNGVVDDSQLPKDRFSAERLKGVDSTLKIQPAKLEDSAVYLCASSFLRVNEQYFGPGTRLTVT.